This T cell receptor beta chain was sequenced during a study of T cells in Graves' hyperthyroidism and ophthalmopathy. Findings and limits, study-wide: Ophthalmopathy onset followed model prediction by a median roughly six months.

This clonotype was observed a handful of times. Its antigen is still unknown. J lost 0 bases, V lost 7 bases, and 3 bases had no gene match. Germline-derived CDR1 and CDR2 are LNHDA and SQIVND (reference sequence). The CDR3 has 15 amino acids. Researchers took RNA transcripts and amplified the TCR beta CDR3 regions from them. A first-round RT-PCR of the TCR CDR3 used the HTBI primer set. TCRdb called the multiplex PCR reads again in MiXCR, with one record for every CDR3 protein. The data show about 770,000 distinct CDR3 sequences, about 17% seen once. This clonotype was obtained from a woman aged 45-59 years with Graves' hyperthyroidism that later progressed to Graves' ophthalmopathy. The chain is built from TRBV19 and TRBJ2-1, with 10 bases fitting TRBD2. Sequenced material: blood. CDR3 region: CASKASGGSYNEQFF. CDR3 nucleotides: TGTGCCAGTAAGGCTAGCGGGGGCTCCTACAATGAGCAGTTCTTC.